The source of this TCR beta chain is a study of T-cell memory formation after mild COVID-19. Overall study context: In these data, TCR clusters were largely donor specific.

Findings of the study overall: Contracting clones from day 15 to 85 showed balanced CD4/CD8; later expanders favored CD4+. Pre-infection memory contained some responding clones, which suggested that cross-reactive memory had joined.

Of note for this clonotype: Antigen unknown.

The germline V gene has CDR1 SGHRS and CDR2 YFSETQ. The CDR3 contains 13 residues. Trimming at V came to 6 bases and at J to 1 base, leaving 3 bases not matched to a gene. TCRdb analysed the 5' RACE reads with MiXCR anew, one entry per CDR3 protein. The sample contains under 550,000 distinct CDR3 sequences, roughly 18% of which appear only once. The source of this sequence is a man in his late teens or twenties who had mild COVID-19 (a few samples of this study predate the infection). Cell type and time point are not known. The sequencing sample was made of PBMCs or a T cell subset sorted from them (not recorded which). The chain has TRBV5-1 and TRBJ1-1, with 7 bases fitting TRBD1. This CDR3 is CASKWTGNTEAFF. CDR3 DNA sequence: TGCGCCAGCAAATGGACAGGGAACACTGAAGCTTTCTTT.